This passage covers 10 T cell receptor beta chains from one sample sequenced in a study of blood T cell repertoires in COVID-19. Using immunoSEQ multiplex PCR, the repertoire was profiled, and TCRdb retains in-frame clones only, with some absent. The table includes some 350,000 clones, more than 70% detected once. What was sequenced was peripheral blood. The receptors originated from a woman in her twenties or thirties with COVID-19, enrolled during active disease.

The chain is built from TRBV5-1 and TRBJ1-1; D unclear. The CDR3 length is 14 residues. Trimming removed 7 bases at V and 1 base at J, with 14 bases between. Germline CDR1 and CDR2: SGHRS and YFSETQ. This CDR3 reads CASGSGWSNTEAFF. CDR3 sequence (DNA): TGCGCCAGCGGTTCGGGGTGGTCGAACACTGAAGCTTTCTTT.

The rearrangement links TRBV9 to TRBJ2-5; 10 bases are shared with TRBD2. CDR1 is SGDLS and CDR2 is YYNGEE in the germline V gene. V shed 6 bases, J shed 0 bases, and the junction held 8 bases outside the gene matches. CDR3 length: 16 residues. This CDR3 is CASTETSGLYQETQYF. CDR3 DNA sequence: TGTGCCAGCACCGAGACTAGCGGGCTGTACCAAGAGACCCAGTACTTC.

The J gene is TRBJ1-5, the V gene TRBV7-8; D is perhaps TRBD1 (5 bases). This CDR3 is 16 amino acids long. The germline V gene has CDR1 SGHVS and CDR2 FQNEAQ. Trimming left V 1 base short and J 6 bases short, with 16 bases between. CDR3 DNA: TGTGCCAGCAGCTTAGTGGGGGGAGGGGCGGGTCAGCCCCAGCATTTT. This gives the protein CASSLVGGGAGQPQHF.

The chain employs TRBV27 and TRBJ1-6; tentative D call: TRBD1 (6 bases). Germline assignment: CDR1 MNHEY and CDR2 SMNVEV (reference sequence). Trimming pared 1 base from V and 14 bases from J, leaving 12 bases between. This CDR3 contains 13 residues. CDR3 sequence reads: CASSLFGRGSLHF. CDR3 DNA sequence: TGTGCCAGCAGTTTATTTGGCAGGGGTTCCCTCCACTTT.

This chain links TRBV12-3 or TRBV12-4 with TRBJ2-7; the D gene is possibly TRBD1 (6 bases). V lost 5 bases, J lost 2 bases, and 10 bases lay in between. This CDR3 region has 13 residues. CDR3: CASSPRQAYEQYF. As DNA, the CDR3 is TGTGCCAGCAGTCCGCGACAGGCCTACGAGCAGTACTTC.

This clone was seen a few times. This chain joins TRBV2 and TRBJ2-7, with TRBD1 matching over 9 bases. Looked up from germline, CDR1 is SNHLY and CDR2 is FYNNEI. The CDR3 is 14 amino acids. With 3 bases clipped from V and 4 bases from J, the junction kept 4 bases outside the gene matches. This CDR3 is CASSESGQGYEQYV. CDR3 in DNA: TGTGCCAGCAGTGAGTCGGGACAGGGTTACGAGCAGTACGTC.

The chain joins TRBV14 to TRBJ1-1; the D gene is possibly TRBD1 (6 bases). Germline V gene data show CDR1 as SGHDN and CDR2 as FVKESK. The CDR3 sequence is 11 residues long. V lost 6 bases, J lost 8 bases, and 10 bases lay in between. CDR3 residues: CASREQGEAFF. CDR3 DNA: TGTGCCAGCAGGGAACAGGGAGAAGCTTTCTTT.

The chain is built from TRBV4-1 and TRBJ1-2; D gene unclear. Per the germline V gene, CDR1 is MGHRA and CDR2 is YSYEKL. V lost 0 bases and J lost 8, with 25 bases in between. The CDR3 is 18 residues long. This chain's CDR3 is CASSQERLATAGRGGYTF. The DNA for the CDR3 is TGCGCCAGCAGCCAAGAACGGCTAGCTACCGCGGGTCGTGGGGGCTACACCTTC.

The gene calls are TRBV5-4 and TRBJ2-5; 11 bases fit TRBD1. V trimming: 0 bases; J trimming: 4 bases; junction bases outside the gene matches: 8. From germline, CDR1 is SGHNT and CDR2 YYREEE (reference sequence). The CDR3 spans 17 residues. CDR3 in amino acids: CASSLVGSGTGGETQYF. The CDR3 nucleotides are TGTGCCAGCAGCTTGGTAGGAAGTGGGACAGGGGGAGAGACCCAGTACTTC.

This clone appeared a single time. The genes are TRBV27 and TRBJ2-1; 9 nucleotides align to TRBD2. CDR3 length: 16 amino acids. CDR1 is MNHEY and CDR2 is SMNVEV in the germline V gene (reference sequence). Unmatched junction bases numbered 6, after V lost 2 bases and J lost 4 bases. The CDR3 loop is CASSLLAGTCYNEQFF. The CDR3 coding sequence is TGTGCCAGCAGTTTACTAGCGGGGACCTGTTACAATGAGCAGTTCTTC.